This T cell receptor (beta chain) was retrieved from a study of naive and memory T cell subsets. Study-wide results and limits: Between naive and memory subsets, TCR abundance power law exponents differed.

A word on this clonotype: The antigen is unknown.

Four subsets defined by CD45RA and CD27 were sorted after CD3, CD4, CD8 and live/dead staining. The beta constant-region primer was an equimolar mix of two oligonucleotides covering TRBC1 and TRBC2. The ligated cDNA underwent four PCR rounds using SP2 and nested alpha and beta constant-region primers. TCRdb processed the UMI-ligation and nested PCR reads anew with MiXCR; each CDR3 protein has one entry. The table records under 25,000 distinct CDR3 sequences, around 10% of them present only once. The CDR3 is made up of 17 amino acids. V was pared by 6 bases and J by 1 base, with 9 bases of the junction left unmatched. The germline V gene encodes CDR1 MNHEY and CDR2 SVGAGI.

The source of this sequence is a human donor in good health. The chain joins TRBV6-5 to TRBJ1-1; 12 bases are shared with TRBD1. Sequenced: central memory CD8+ T cells from blood. The CDR3, as DNA: TGTGCCAGCAGACCTCCCGGGACAGGGGGCTGGAACACTGAAGCTTTCTTT. Translating it yields CASRPPGTGGWNTEAFF.